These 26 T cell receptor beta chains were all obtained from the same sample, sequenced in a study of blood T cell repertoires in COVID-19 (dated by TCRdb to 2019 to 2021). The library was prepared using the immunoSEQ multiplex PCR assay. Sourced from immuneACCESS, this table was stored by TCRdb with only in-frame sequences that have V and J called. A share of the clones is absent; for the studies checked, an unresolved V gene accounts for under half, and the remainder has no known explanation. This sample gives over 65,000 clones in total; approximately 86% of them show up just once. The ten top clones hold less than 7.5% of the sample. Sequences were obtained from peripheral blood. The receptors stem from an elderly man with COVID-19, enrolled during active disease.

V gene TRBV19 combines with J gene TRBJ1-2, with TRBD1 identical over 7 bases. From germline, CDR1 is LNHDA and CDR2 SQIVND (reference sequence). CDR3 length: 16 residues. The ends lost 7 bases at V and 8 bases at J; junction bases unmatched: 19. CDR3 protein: CASNYLRDSGSGGYTF. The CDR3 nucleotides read TGTGCCAGTAATTATTTGCGGGACAGCGGTTCAGGAGGCTACACCTTC.

This CDR3 is CAMSGRDSGYTF. The CDR3, as DNA: TGTGCCATGTCGGGGAGGGATTCTGGCTACACCTTC. The V call is TRBV10-3, the J call TRBJ1-2; D remains unclear. The CDR3 consists of 12 residues. Germline CDR1 is ENHRY and CDR2 is SYGVKD. The V end was cut by 9 bases, the J end by 7 bases, with 15 bases between.

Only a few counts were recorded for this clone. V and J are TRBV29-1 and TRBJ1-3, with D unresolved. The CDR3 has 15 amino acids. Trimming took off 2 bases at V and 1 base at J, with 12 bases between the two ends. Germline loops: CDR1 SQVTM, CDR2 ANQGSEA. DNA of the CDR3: TGCAGCGTTGAATTGTCTCCAGAATCTGGAAACACCATATATTTT. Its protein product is CSVELSPESGNTIYF.

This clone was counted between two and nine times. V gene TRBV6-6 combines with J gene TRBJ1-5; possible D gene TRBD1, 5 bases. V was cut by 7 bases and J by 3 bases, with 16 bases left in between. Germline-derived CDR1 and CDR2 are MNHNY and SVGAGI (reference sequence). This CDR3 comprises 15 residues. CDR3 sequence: CASTTRGGTNQPQHF. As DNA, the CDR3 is TGTGCCAGCACCACCCGGGGGGGGACCAATCAGCCCCAGCATTTT.

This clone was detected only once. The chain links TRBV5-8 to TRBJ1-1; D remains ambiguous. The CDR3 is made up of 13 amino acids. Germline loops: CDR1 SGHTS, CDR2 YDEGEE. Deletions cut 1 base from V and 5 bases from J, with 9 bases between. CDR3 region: CASSLNRGTEAFF. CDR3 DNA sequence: TGTGCCAGCAGCTTGAACCGGGGAACTGAAGCTTTCTTT.

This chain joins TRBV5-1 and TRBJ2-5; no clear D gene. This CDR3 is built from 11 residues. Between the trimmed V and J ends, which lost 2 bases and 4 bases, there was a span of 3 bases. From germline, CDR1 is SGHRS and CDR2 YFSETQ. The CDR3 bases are TGCGCCAGCAGCTTTCGAGAGACCCAGTACTTC. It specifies CASSFRETQYF.

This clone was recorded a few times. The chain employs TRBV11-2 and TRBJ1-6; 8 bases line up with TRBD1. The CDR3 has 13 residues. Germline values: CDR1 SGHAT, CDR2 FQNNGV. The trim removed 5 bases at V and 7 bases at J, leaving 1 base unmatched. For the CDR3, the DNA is TGTGCCAGCAGCCGACAGGGGAATTCACCCCTCCACTTT. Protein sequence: CASSRQGNSPLHF.

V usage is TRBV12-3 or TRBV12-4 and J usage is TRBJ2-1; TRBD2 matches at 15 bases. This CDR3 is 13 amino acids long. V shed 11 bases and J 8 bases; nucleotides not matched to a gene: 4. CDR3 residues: CAGGLAGGDEQFF. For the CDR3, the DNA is TGTGCCGGGGGACTAGCGGGGGGTGATGAGCAGTTCTTC.

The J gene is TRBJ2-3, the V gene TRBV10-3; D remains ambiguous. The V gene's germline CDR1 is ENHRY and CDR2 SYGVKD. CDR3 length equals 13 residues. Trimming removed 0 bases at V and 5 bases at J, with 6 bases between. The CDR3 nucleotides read TGTGCCATCAGTGAGTCTCCCGGAGATACGCAGTATTTT. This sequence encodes CAISESPGDTQYF.

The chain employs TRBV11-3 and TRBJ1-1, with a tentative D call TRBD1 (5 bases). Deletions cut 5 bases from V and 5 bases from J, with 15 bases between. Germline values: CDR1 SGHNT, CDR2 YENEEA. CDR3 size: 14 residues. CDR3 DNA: TGTGCCAGCAGCCCTCAGGGACTGAGTACTGAAGCTTTCTTT. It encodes CASSPQGLSTEAFF.

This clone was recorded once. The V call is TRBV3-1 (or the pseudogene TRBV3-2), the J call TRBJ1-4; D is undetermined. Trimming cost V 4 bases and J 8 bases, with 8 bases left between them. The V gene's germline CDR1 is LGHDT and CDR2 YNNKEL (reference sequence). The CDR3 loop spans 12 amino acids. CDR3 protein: CASSPGSEKLFF. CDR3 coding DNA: TGTGCCAGCAGCCCCGGGTCCGAAAAACTGTTTTTT.

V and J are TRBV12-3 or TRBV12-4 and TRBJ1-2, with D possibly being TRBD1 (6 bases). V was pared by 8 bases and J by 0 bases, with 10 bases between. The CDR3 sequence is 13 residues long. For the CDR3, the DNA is TGTGCCAGCCGACAGGTCTCTAACTATGGCTACACCTTC. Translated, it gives CASRQVSNYGYTF.

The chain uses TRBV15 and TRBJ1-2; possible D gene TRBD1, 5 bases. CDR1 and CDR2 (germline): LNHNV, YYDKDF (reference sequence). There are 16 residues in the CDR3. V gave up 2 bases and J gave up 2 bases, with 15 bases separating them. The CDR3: CATSRFSGRVNYGYTF. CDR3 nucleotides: TGTGCCACCAGCAGATTTAGCGGCAGGGTGAACTATGGCTACACCTTC. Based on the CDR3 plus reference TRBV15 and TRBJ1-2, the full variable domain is DAMVIQNPRYQVTQFGKPVTLSCSQTLNHNVMYWYQQKSSQAPKLLFHYYDKDFNNEADTPDNFQSRRPNTSFCFLDIRSPGLGDTAMYLCATSRFSGRVNYGYTFGSGTRLTVV.

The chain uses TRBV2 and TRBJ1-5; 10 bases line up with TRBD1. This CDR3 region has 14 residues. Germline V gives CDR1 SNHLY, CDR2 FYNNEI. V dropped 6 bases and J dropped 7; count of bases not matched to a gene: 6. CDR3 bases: TGTGCCAGCAGGGGGACAGGGGTAAACCAGCCCCAGCATTTT. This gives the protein CASRGTGVNQPQHF.

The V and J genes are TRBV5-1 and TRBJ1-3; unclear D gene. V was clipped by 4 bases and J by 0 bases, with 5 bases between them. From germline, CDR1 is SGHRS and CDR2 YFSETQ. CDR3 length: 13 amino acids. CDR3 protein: CASSQNSGNTIYF. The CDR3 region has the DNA TGCGCCAGCAGCCAAAACTCTGGAAACACCATATATTTT.

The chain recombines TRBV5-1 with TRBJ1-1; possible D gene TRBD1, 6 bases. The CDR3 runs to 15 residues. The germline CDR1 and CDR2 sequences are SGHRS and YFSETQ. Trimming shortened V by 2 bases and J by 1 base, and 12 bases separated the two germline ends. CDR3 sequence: CASSFLPRGNTEAFF. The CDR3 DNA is TGCGCCAGCAGCTTCCTCCCCAGGGGGAACACTGAAGCTTTCTTT.

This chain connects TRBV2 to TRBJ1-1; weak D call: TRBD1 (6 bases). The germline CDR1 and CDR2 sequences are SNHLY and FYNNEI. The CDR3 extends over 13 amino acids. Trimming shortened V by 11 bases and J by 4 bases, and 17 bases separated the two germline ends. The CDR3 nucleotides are TGTGCCGGAATCAAGGGGGAGGGCACTGAAGCTTTCTTT. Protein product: CAGIKGEGTEAFF.

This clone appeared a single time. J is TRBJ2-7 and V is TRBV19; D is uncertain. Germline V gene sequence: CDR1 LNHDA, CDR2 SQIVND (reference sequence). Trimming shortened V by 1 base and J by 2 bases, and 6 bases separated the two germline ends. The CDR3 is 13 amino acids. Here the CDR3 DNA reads TGTGCCAGTAGTATAGGAGAGACCTACGAGCAGTACTTC. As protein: CASSIGETYEQYF.

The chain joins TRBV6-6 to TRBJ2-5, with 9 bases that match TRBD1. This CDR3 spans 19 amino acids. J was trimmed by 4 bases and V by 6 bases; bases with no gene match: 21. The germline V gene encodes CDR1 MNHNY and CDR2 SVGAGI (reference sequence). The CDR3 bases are TGTGCCAGCAGCTCTTCCCGGGACAGGGTGGTTAGTGGGTCAGAGACCCAGTACTTC. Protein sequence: CASSSSRDRVVSGSETQYF.

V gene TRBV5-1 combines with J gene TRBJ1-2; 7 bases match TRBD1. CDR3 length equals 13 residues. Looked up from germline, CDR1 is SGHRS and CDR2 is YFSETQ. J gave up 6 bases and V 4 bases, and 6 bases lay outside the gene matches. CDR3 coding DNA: TGCGCCAGCAGCCGGGACAGAAGTGATGGCTACACCTTC. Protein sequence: CASSRDRSDGYTF.

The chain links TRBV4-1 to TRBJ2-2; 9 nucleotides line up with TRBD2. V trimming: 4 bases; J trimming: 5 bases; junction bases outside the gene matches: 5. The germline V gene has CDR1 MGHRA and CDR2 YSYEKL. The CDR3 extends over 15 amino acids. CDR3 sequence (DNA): TGCGCCAGCAGCCCAGCGGCGGGGGGGACCGGGGAGCTGTTTTTT. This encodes CASSPAAGGTGELFF.

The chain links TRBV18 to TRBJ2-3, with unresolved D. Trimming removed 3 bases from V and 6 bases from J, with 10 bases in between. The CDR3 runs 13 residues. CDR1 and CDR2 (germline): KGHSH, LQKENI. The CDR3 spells CASSPGTKDTQYF. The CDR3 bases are TGTGCCAGCTCACCGGGCACCAAGGATACGCAGTATTTT.

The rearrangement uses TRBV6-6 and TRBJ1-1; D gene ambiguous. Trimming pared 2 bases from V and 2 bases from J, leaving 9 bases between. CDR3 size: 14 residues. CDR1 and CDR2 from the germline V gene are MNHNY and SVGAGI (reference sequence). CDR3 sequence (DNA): TGTGCCAGCAGTTACAGAGATAGTAACACTGAAGCTTTCTTT. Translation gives CASSYRDSNTEAFF.

The CDR3 DNA reads as TGTGCCAGCAGCCTCCCCGGAGGGTCCAACTACGAGCAGTACTTC. Translated: CASSLPGGSNYEQYF. The chain uses TRBV28 and TRBJ2-7, with D possibly being TRBD2 (6 bases). Germline values: CDR1 MDHEN, CDR2 SYDVKM. CDR3 length: 15 residues. With 6 bases removed from V and 3 bases from J, the gap between germline ends came to 18 bases.

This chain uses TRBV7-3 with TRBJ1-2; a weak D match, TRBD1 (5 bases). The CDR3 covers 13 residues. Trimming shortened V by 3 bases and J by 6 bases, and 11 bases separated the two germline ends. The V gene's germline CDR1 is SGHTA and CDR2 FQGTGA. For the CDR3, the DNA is TGTGCCAGCAGCTTTGCCGGGGGGGATGGCTACACCTTC. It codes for CASSFAGGDGYTF.

CDR3 nucleotides: TGCAGCGTTGATGGGCCCACTGAAGCTTTCTTT. Amino acid sequence: CSVDGPTEAFF. J is TRBJ1-1 and V is TRBV29-1; D unresolved. V shed 3 bases and J shed 4 bases, with 6 bases lying between them. CDR3 length: 11 residues. From germline, CDR1 is SQVTM and CDR2 ANQGSEA.